This TCR beta chain is drawn from a study of tumor-infiltrating lymphocytes in localized non-small cell lung cancer. Here immunoSEQ multiplex PCR was the method, and the copy in TCRdb shows in-frame clones only, minus some. In the table there are around 9,500 clones, around four fifths of which are singletons. V lost 11 bases, J lost 5 bases, and 22 bases lay in between. CDR1 and CDR2 (germline): SNHLY, FYNNEI. The CDR3 has 14 residues. This receptor was identified in a human donor with non-small cell lung cancer. The sequenced sample was lung tumor tissue. The chain combines TRBV2 with TRBJ2-7; D is possibly TRBD1 or TRBD2 (5 bases each). As DNA, the CDR3 is TGTGCCGGCGGCATCGGGACGGAAAAGGACGAGCAGTACTTC. Residues: CAGGIGTEKDEQYF.